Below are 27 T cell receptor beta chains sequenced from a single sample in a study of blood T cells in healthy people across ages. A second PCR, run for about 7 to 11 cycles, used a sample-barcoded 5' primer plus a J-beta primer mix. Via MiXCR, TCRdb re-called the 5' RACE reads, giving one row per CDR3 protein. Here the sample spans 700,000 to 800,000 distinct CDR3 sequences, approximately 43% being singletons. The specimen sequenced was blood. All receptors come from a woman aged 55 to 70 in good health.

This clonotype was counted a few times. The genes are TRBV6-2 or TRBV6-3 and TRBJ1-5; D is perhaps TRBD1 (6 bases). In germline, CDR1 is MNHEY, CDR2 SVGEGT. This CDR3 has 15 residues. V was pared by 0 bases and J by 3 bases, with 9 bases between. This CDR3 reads CASSYSGGINQPQHF. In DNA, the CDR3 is TGTGCCAGCAGTTACTCAGGGGGGATCAATCAGCCCCAGCATTTT.

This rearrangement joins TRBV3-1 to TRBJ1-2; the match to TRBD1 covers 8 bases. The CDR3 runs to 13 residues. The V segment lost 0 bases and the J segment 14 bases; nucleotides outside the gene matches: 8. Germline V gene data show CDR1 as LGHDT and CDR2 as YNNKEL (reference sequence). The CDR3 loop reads CASSQDRDRPQTF. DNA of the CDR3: TGTGCCAGCAGCCAAGATCGGGACAGGCCGCAAACCTTC.

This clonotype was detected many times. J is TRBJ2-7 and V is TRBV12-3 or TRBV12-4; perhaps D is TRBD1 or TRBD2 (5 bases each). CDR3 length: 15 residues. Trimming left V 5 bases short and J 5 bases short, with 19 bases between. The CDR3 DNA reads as TGTGCCAGCAGTACCCGAACAGGTGGAGGCCACGAGCAGTACTTC. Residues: CASSTRTGGGHEQYF.

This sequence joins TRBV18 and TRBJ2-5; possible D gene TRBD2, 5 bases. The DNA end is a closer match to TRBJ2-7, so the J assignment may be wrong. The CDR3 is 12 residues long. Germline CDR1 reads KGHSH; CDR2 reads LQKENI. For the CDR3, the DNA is TGTGCCAGCTCACGGGAGCCAGGCGAGCAGTACTTC. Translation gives CASSREPGEQYF.

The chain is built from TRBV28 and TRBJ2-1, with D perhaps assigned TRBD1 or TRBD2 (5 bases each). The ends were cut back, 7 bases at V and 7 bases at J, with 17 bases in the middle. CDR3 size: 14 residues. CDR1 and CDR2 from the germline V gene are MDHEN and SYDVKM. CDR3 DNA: TGTGCCAGCACCCATGGGGGAGAAGGGAATGAGCAGTTCTTC. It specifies CASTHGGEGNEQFF.

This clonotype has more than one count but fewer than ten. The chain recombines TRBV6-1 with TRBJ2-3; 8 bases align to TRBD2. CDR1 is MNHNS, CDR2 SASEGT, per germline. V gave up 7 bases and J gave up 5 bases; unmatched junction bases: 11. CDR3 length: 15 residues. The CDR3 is CASTKVTGGRDTQYF. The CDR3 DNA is TGTGCCAGCACCAAAGTGACGGGGGGGCGAGATACGCAGTATTTT.

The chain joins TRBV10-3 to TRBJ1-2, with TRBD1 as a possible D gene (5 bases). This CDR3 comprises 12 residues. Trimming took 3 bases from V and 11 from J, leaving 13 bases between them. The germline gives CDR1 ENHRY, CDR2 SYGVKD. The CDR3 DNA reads TGTGCCATCAGTGATGTAGGGGAAAGGTACACCTTC. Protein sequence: CAISDVGERYTF.

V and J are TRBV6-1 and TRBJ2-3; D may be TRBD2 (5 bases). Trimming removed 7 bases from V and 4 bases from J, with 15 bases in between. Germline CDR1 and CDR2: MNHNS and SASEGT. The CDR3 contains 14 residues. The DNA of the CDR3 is TGTGCCAGCAATCTCAGGCGGGCCGCAGATACGCAGTATTTT. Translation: CASNLRRAADTQYF.

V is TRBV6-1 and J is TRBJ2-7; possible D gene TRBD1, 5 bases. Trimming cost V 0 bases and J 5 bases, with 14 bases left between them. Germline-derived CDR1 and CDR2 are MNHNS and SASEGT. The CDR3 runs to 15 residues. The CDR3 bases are TGTGCCAGCAGTGAAGCCGCAGGGATGGGAAACGAGCAGTACTTC. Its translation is CASSEAAGMGNEQYF.

The DNA for the CDR3 is TGTGCCGATGACAGGTTGAACACTGAAGCTTTCTTT. This translates into CADDRLNTEAFF. This chain connects TRBV2 to TRBJ1-1; TRBD1 might be the D (6 bases). This CDR3 is built from 12 residues. Deletions cut 11 bases from V and 0 bases from J, with 10 bases between. The germline V gene has CDR1 SNHLY and CDR2 FYNNEI.

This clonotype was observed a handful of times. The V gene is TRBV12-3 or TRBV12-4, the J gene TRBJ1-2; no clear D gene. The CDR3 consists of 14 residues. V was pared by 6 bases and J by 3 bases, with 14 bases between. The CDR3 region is CASSPGLLHYGYTF. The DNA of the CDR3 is TGTGCCAGCAGCCCAGGCCTACTCCACTATGGCTACACCTTC.

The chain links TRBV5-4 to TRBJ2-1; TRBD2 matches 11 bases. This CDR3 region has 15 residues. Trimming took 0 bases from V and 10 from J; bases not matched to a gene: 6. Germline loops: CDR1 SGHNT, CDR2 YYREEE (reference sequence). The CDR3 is CASSLGLAGTEEQFF. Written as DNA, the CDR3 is TGTGCCAGCAGCTTGGGACTAGCGGGAACAGAGGAGCAGTTCTTC.

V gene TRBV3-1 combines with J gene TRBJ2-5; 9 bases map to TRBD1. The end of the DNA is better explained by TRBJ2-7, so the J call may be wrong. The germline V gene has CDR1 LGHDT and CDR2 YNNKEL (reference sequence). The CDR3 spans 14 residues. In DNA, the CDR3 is TGTGCCAGCAGCCCACCCGGGACAGGGTTCGAGCAGTACTTC. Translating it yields CASSPPGTGFEQYF.

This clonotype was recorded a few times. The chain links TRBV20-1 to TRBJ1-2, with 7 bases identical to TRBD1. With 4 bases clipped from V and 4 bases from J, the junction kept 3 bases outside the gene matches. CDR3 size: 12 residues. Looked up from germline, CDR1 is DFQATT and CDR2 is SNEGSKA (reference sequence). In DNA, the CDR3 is TGCAGTGCTAAAACAGGGGTCTATGGCTACACCTTC. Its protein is CSAKTGVYGYTF.

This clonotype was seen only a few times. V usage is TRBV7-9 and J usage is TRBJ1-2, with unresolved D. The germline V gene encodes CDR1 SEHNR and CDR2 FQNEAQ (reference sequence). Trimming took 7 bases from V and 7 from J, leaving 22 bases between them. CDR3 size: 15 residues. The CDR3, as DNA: TGTGCCAGCATCGAAACACAAAGTCAGGAGGGTGGCTACACCTTC. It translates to CASIETQSQEGGYTF.

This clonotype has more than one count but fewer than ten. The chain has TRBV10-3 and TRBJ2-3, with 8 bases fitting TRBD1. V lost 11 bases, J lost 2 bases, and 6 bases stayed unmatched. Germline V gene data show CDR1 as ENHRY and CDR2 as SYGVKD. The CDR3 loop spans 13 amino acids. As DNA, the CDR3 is TGTGCCCTTGGGGGACAGGACACAGATACGCAGTATTTT. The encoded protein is CALGGQDTDTQYF.

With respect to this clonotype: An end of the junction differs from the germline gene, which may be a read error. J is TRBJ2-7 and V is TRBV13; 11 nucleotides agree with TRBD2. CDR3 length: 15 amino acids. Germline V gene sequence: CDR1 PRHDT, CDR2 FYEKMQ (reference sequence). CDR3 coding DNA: TGTGCCGGCAGCTCTTTAGCGGGAGGGCCCTACGAGCAGTACTTC. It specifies CAGSSLAGGPYEQYF.

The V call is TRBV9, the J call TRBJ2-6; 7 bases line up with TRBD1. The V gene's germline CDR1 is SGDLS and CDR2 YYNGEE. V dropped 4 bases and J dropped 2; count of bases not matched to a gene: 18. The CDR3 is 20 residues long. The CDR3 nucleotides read TGTGCCAGCAGCCCGACCCTCCTGACAGGGATAGTGGCTGGGGCCAACGTCCTGACTTTC. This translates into CASSPTLLTGIVAGANVLTF.

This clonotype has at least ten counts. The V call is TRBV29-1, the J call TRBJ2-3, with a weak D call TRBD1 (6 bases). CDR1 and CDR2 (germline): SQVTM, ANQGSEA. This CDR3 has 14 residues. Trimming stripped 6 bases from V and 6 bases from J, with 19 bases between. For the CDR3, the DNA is TGCAGCGTCGCTCCGGGACATGGAAGCGATACGCAGTATTTT. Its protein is CSVAPGHGSDTQYF.

The DNA for the CDR3 is TGTGCCAGCAGTGCCTCTACCGGGGGGAACTACAATGAGCAGTTCTTC. Residues: CASSASTGGNYNEQFF. The chain couples TRBV27 to TRBJ2-1, with TRBD2 matching over 7 bases. In germline, CDR1 is MNHEY, CDR2 SMNVEV (reference sequence). The CDR3 length is 16 residues. After removal of 5 bases from V and 3 bases from J, the junction contained 10 bases not matched to a gene.

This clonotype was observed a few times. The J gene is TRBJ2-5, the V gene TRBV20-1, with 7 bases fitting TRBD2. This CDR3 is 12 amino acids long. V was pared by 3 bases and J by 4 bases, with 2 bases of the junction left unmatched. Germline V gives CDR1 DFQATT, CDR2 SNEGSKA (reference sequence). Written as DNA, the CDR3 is TGCAGTGCTAGTAGCGGGCCAGAGACCCAGTACTTC. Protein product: CSASSGPETQYF.

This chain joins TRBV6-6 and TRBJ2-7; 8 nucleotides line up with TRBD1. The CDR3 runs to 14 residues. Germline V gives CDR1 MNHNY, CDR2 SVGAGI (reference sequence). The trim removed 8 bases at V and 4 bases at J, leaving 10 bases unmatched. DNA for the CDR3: TGTGCCAGCCGGTCCTTTCAGGGGGCGTACGAGCAGTACTTC. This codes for CASRSFQGAYEQYF.

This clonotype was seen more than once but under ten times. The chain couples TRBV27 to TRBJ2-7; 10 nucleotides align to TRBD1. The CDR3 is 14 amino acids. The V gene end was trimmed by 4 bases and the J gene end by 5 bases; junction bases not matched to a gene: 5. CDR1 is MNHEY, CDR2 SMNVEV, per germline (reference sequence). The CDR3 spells CASSSTGGVNEQYF. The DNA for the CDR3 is TGTGCCAGCAGTTCGACAGGGGGCGTCAACGAGCAGTACTTC.

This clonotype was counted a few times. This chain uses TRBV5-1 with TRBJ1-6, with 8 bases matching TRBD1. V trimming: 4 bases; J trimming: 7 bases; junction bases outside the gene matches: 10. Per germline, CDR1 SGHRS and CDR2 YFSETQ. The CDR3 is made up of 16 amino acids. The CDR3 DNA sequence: TGCGCCAGCAGCCTCAGCCCGACAGGGGTAAATTCACCCCTCCACTTT. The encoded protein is CASSLSPTGVNSPLHF. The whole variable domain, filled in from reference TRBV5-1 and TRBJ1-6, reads KAGVTQTPRYLIKTRGQQVTLSCSPISGHRSVSWYQQTPGQGLQFLFEYFSETQRNKGNFPGRFSGRQFSNSRSEMNVSTLELGDSALYLCASSLSPTGVNSPLHFGNGTRLTVT.

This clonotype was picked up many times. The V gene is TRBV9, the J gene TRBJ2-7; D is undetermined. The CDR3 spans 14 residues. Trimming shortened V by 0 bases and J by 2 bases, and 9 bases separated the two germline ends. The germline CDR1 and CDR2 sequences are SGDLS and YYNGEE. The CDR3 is CASSVGGSAYEQYF. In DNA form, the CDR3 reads TGTGCCAGCAGCGTAGGTGGATCTGCCTACGAGCAGTACTTC.

The CDR3 coding sequence is TGTGCCAGCAGCTTGGACAGGGCTGGGGCTCAAGAGACCCAGTACTTC. Translation gives CASSLDRAGAQETQYF. V is TRBV7-2 and J is TRBJ2-5; 8 nucleotides line up with TRBD1. This CDR3 is 16 amino acids long. Germline-derived CDR1 and CDR2 are SGHTA and FQGNSA. Trimming cost V 3 bases and J 2 bases; bases outside gene matches: 8.

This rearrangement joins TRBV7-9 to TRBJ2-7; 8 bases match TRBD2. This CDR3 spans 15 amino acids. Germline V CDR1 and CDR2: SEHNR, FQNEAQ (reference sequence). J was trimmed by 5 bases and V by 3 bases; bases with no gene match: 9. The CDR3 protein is CASSFSGKIGHEQYF. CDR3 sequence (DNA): TGTGCCAGCAGCTTTAGCGGGAAGATAGGCCACGAGCAGTACTTC.